The next 5 T cell receptor beta chains were all read from a single sample in a study of CD8 T cells in Susac syndrome. RNA totalling about 0.45 to 1 ug underwent reverse transcription with random hexamers. MiXCR, run by TCRdb on the immunoSEQ multiplex PCR reads, gives a single entry per CDR3 protein. This table holds fewer than 150,000 distinct CDR3 sequences, approximately 95% found once. The sample consisted of CD8+ T cells from PBMCs. These receptors all come from a human donor in good health.

This clonotype has just one count. The V and J genes are TRBV18 and TRBJ2-5; 9 bases fit TRBD1. The CDR3 is 18 residues long. Germline values: CDR1 KGHSH, CDR2 LQKENI. The V gene end was trimmed by 2 bases and the J gene end by 5 bases; junction bases not matched to a gene: 15. The CDR3 region is CASSPIRTGVYYSETQYF. The CDR3 DNA reads as TGTGCCAGCTCACCAATTCGGACAGGGGTCTATTATTCGGAGACCCAGTACTTC.

The genes are TRBV30 and TRBJ1-5; no clear D. V was shortened by 5 bases and J by 5 bases, with 13 bases between the two germline ends. CDR1 GTSNPN and CDR2 SVGIG come from the germline V gene (reference sequence). The CDR3 contains 13 residues. CDR3 in DNA: TGTGCCTGGGAGCCTAAGGGAGATCAGCCCCAGCATTTT. Its protein is CAWEPKGDQPQHF.

This sequence joins TRBV6-6 and TRBJ2-7, with TRBD2 matching over 13 bases. With V trimmed by 5 bases and J by 8 bases, 3 bases remained unmatched. Germline CDR1 reads MNHNY; CDR2 reads SVGAGI (reference sequence). The CDR3 is made up of 13 amino acids. CDR3 sequence: CASSPLAGGQQYF. The CDR3 DNA reads TGTGCCAGCAGTCCACTAGCGGGAGGGCAGCAGTACTTC.

DNA for the CDR3: TGTGCCAGCAGCAGACAGCGGGAAGTCAACAATGAGCAGTTCTTC. Amino acids: CASSRQREVNNEQFF. The chain has TRBV27 and TRBJ2-1, with 7 bases lining up with TRBD2. The trim removed 6 bases at V and 5 bases at J, leaving 10 bases unmatched. This CDR3 is built from 15 residues. In germline, CDR1 is MNHEY, CDR2 SMNVEV (reference sequence).

The chain has TRBV14 and TRBJ2-7; perhaps D is TRBD1 or TRBD2 (5 bases each). Germline V gene data show CDR1 as SGHDN and CDR2 as FVKESK. The CDR3 is made up of 13 amino acids. V lost 1 base, J lost 6 bases, and 10 bases lay in between. For the CDR3, the DNA is TGTGCCAGCAGCCAAGTCCCGGGGCTCGAGCAGTACTTC. Its translation: CASSQVPGLEQYF.